In its sample, the clone carrying this T cell receptor (beta chain) was seen many times. The TCRbeta library was prepared with unique molecular identifiers. MiXCR, run by TCRdb on the PCR reads, gives a single entry per CDR3 protein. The repertoire holds over 450,000 distinct CDR3 sequences, about 10% seen once, with 2% in the top ten. The V and J ends lost 6 bases and 4 bases, in that order; junction bases with no gene match: 10. CDR3 length: 14 residues. CDR1 and CDR2 (germline): SQVTM, ANQGSEA. The data originate from a study of T-cell reconstitution after alpha-beta-depleted transplantation in children.

The sample in question was PBMCs, obtained before TCRalphabeta/CD19-depleted stem cell transplant. The source is a child younger than 10 with inherited bone marrow failure, due to receive a stem cell transplant. This sequence joins TRBV29-1 and TRBJ2-5; 8 bases map to TRBD1. CDR3 loop: CSVKTWTGLETQYF. CDR3 nucleotides: TGCAGCGTAAAAACCTGGACAGGGCTAGAGACCCAGTACTTC.